This TCR beta chain is from a study of shared clonotypes between healthy human individuals. V was trimmed by 3 bases and J by 4 bases, leaving 14 bases between them. Germline loops: CDR1 SGDLS, CDR2 YYNGEE. CDR3 length equals 14 residues. The data were produced by immunoSEQ multiplex PCR, yet TCRdb's version contains in-frame clones alone and is incomplete. The table has approximately 1,500,000 clones, approximately 98% seen once. The sequenced sample was naive CD4+ T cells sorted from blood. The subset was: CD45RA+ positively selected. The rearrangement uses TRBV9 and TRBJ2-7; a weak D match, TRBD2 (6 bases). The sequence was collected from a man aged 25-45 years in good health. CDR3 protein: CASSGRAQSYEQYF. CDR3 in DNA: TGTGCCAGCAGCGGGAGGGCACAGTCATACGAGCAGTACTTC.